This T cell receptor (beta chain) was sequenced in a study of blood T cell repertoires in COVID-19. Study information: COVID-19 samples collected from the United States, Italy and Spain covered acute and convalescent phases. T cells, B-cell-depleted T cells, or PBMCs supplied cDNA or gDNA.

Authors' data handling: Reference gene primer amplification in the assay estimated nucleated cell counts. The protocol was immunoSEQ multiplex PCR, while the TCRdb copy is restricted to in-frame clones and leaves out a portion. The V and J calls and clone size come from that table; D and trimming were worked out from the DNA. The data contain under 75,000 clones, about 86% of them singletons. V was shortened by 1 base and J by 7 bases, with 8 bases between the two germline ends. The CDR3 contains 14 residues. The germline V gene has CDR1 SGHTA and CDR2 FQGNSA. The chain combines TRBV7-2 with TRBJ1-6, with no clear D. Sequencing was performed on peripheral blood. This TCR was recovered from a woman aged 80 or older with active COVID-19. The CDR3 reads CASSLVGGNSPLHF. The CDR3 DNA sequence: TGTGCCAGCAGCTTAGTAGGCGGAAATTCACCCCTCCACTTT.